The clone carrying this TCR beta chain is judged medium-sized. What it recognizes is unknown. This record comes from a study of metastatic and nonmetastatic thyroid tumors. Study at large: Thyroid patients, malignant and benign, had repertoires compared across blood and tumor or nodule tissue.

Original data processing: Across clinicopathological groups, CDR3 differences served as the basis for building a distant-metastasis classifier for papillary thyroid cancer. TCRdb reprocessed the PCR reads using MiXCR. In this record, the V and J calls reflect TCRdb's handling and not the investigators' own analysis. The sample has 25,000 to 35,000 clones, 15% to 20% seen once. The study, taken as a whole, reports: Relative to benign nodules, malignant thyroid tumors were reportedly characterized by significantly elevated TCR beta diversity in blood and tumor.

All patients were untreated before thyroid surgery. This CDR3 contains 15 residues. The germline V gene has CDR1 ENHRY and CDR2 SYGVKD. With 6 bases clipped from V and 6 bases from J, the junction kept 8 bases outside the gene matches. The sequencing input was blood. The rearrangement joins TRBV10-3 to TRBJ1-2, with TRBD1 identical over 12 bases. The receptor comes from a female donor with papillary thyroid cancer or a benign thyroid nodule (not recorded which). Some clones in this sample may be carry-over from other donors' samples. The CDR3 region has the DNA TGTGCCATCAGGAGGGGGGACAGGGGGCTCGATGGCTACACCTTC. Its translation is CAIRRGDRGLDGYTF.